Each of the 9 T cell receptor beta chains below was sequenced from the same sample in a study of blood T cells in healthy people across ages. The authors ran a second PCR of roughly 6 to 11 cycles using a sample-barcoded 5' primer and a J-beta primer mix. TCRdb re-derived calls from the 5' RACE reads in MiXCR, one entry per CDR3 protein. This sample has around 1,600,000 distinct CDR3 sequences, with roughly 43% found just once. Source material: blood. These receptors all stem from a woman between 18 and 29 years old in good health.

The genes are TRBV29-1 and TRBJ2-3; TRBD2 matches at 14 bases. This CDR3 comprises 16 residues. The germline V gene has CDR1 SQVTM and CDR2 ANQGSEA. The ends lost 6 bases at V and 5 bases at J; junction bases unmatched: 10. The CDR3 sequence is CSVLPGLAGGVDTQYF. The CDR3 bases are TGCAGCGTCCTCCCCGGACTAGCGGGAGGTGTAGATACGCAGTATTTT.

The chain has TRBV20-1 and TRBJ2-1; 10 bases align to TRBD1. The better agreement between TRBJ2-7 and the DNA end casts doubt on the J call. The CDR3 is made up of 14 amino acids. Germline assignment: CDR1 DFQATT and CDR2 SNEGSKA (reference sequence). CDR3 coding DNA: TGCAGTGCTGCTTCGACAGGGGGCTACAATGAGCAGTACTTC. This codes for CSAASTGGYNEQYF.

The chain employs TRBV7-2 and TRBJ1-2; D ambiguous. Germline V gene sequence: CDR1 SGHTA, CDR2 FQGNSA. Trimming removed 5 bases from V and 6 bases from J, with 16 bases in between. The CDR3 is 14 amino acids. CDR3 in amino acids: CASSQTDVFHGYTF. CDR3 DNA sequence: TGTGCCAGCAGCCAGACCGACGTATTTCATGGCTACACCTTC.

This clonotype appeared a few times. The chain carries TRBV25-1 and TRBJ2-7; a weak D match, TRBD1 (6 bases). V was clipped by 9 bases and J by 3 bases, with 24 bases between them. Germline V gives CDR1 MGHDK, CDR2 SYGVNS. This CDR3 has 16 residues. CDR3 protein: CARATGRKGGLYEQYF. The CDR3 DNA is TGTGCCAGAGCGACAGGTCGAAAGGGTGGGCTCTACGAGCAGTACTTC.

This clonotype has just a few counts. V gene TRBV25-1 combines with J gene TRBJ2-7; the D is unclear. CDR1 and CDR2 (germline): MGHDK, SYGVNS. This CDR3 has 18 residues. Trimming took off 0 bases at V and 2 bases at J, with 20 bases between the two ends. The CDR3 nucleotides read TGTGCCAGCAGTGAATATGGTGCAGAGTCCACAGATACCTACGAGCAGTACTTC. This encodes CASSEYGAESTDTYEQYF.

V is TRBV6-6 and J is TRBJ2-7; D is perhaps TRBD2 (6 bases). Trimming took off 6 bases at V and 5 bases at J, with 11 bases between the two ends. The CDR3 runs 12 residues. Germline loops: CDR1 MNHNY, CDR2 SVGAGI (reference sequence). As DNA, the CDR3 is TGTGCCAGCAGCCGTCGGGAGCACGAGCAGTACTTC. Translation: CASSRREHEQYF.

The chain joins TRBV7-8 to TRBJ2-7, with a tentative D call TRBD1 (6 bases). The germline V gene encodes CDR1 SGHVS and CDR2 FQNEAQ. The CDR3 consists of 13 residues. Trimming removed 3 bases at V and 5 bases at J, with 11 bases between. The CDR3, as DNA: TGTGCCAGCAGCTTTCTGGGGGCGAACGAGCAGTACTTC. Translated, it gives CASSFLGANEQYF.

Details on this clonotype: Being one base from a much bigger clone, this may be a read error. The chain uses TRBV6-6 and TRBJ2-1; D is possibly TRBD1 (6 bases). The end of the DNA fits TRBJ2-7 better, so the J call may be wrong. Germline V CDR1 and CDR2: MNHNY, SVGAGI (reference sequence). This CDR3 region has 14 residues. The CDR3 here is CASSSLNRDNEQYF. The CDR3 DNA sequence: TGTGCCAGCAGCTCGCTCAACCGGGACAATGAGCAGTACTTC.

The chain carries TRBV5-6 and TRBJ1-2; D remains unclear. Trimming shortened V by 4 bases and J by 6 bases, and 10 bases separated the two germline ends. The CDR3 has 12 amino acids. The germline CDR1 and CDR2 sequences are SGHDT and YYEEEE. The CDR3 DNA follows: TGTGCCAGCAGCCTGGGTGAGCATGGCTACACCTTC. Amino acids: CASSLGEHGYTF.